Presented here are 12 T cell receptor beta chains from one specimen sequenced in a study of blood T cell repertoires in COVID-19. The data were produced by immunoSEQ multiplex PCR, yet TCRdb's version contains in-frame clones alone and is incomplete. The sample has just over 150,000 clones; roughly nine tenths are singletons. The specimen was peripheral blood. These receptors all come from a woman in her 70s with acute or convalescent COVID-19.

This clone occurred once. The chain employs TRBV2 and TRBJ1-3; possible D gene TRBD1, 6 bases. V was pared by 8 bases and J by 0 bases, with 14 bases between. CDR1 and CDR2 from the germline V gene are SNHLY and FYNNEI. CDR3 length: 15 residues. CDR3 coding DNA: TGTGCCAGCGGGGCAGGGGTCCTCTCTGGAAACACCATATATTTT. Translating it yields CASGAGVLSGNTIYF.

This chain connects TRBV5-1 to TRBJ2-7; D is perhaps TRBD1 (5 bases). The CDR3 runs to 12 residues. The V gene's germline CDR1 is SGHRS and CDR2 YFSETQ. The V end lost 5 bases, the J end lost 3 bases, and 9 bases lay between the germline ends. The DNA of the CDR3 is TGCGCCAGCAGTTTCCAGGGCTACGAGCAGTACTTC. Amino acid sequence: CASSFQGYEQYF.

The rearrangement links TRBV12-1 to TRBJ2-3; the table's D call of TRBD2 was not tested on the DNA. TRBV12-1 is a known pseudogene. The CDR3 spans 15 residues. The CDR3 region is CASTLLAGATDTQYF. The CDR3 DNA sequence: TGTGCCAGCACCTTACTAGCGGGGGCCACAGATACGCAGTATTTT.

This clone was detected only once. J is TRBJ2-3 and V is TRBV19; perhaps TRBD1 as D (6 bases). From germline, CDR1 is LNHDA and CDR2 SQIVND (reference sequence). The ends were cut back, 3 bases at V and 8 bases at J, with 21 bases in the middle. There are 16 residues in the CDR3. The CDR3 nucleotides are TGTGCCAGTAGTATTTTTGTTGGTGGGGGCAAAGGTACGCAGTATTTT. It is translated as CASSIFVGGGKGTQYF. Full variable domain (remainder filled in from reference TRBV19 and TRBJ2-3): DGGITQSPKYLFRKEGQNVTLSCEQNLNHDAMYWYRQDPGQGLRLIYYSQIVNDFQKGDIAEGYSVSREKKESFPLTVTSAQKNPTAFYLCASSIFVGGGKGTQYFGPGTRLTVL.

The chain employs TRBV7-2 and TRBJ2-7; TRBD1 agrees at 7 bases. The J segment lost 2 bases and the V segment lost 1 base, leaving 11 bases of the junction unmatched. The CDR3 runs 17 residues. From germline, CDR1 is SGHTA and CDR2 FQGNSA. For the CDR3, the DNA is TGTGCCAGCAGCTTAGGGGGCCAGGGGGTCTTAACCTACGAGCAGTACTTC. Protein product: CASSLGGQGVLTYEQYF.

The rearrangement links TRBV24-1 to TRBJ2-3; 7 bases line up with TRBD1. V shed 0 bases, J shed 8 bases, and the junction held 7 bases outside the gene matches. The germline CDR1 and CDR2 sequences are KGHDR and SFDVKD. CDR3 size: 15 residues. In nucleotides, the CDR3 is TGTGCCACCAGTGATTTGGTACAGGGGAAGGGTACGCAGTATTTT. Residues: CATSDLVQGKGTQYF.

This chain links TRBV18 with TRBJ2-7, with D possibly being TRBD1 (6 bases). This CDR3 is built from 12 residues. V lost 3 bases, J lost 4 bases, and 7 bases lay in between. Germline CDR1 and CDR2: KGHSH and LQKENI. CDR3 nucleotide sequence: TGTGCCAGCTCACCCGGACAGTACGAGCAGTACTTC. Translated: CASSPGQYEQYF.

In this sample, this clone turned up a few times. This chain links TRBV27 with TRBJ1-5; 10 bases map to TRBD1. This CDR3 is built from 15 residues. Germline V gene sequence: CDR1 MNHEY, CDR2 SMNVEV (reference sequence). V shed 2 bases, J shed 7 bases, and the junction held 5 bases outside the gene matches. As DNA, the CDR3 is TGTGCCAGCAGTTTAGGGACAGGGGCACGGCAGCCCCAGCATTTT. Translated: CASSLGTGARQPQHF.

The chain is built from TRBV18 and TRBJ1-6, with no clear D. V was pared by 4 bases and J by 7 bases, with 8 bases between. This CDR3 is 13 amino acids long. CDR1 and CDR2 from the germline V gene are KGHSH and LQKENI. The CDR3 DNA reads as TGTGCCAGCTCACAGGGAGGCAATTCACCCCTCCACTTT. Residues: CASSQGGNSPLHF.

V and J are TRBV27 and TRBJ1-4; D not certain. Germline CDR1 reads MNHEY; CDR2 reads SMNVEV (reference sequence). CDR3 size: 14 residues. V was trimmed by 8 bases and J by 8 bases, leaving 18 bases between them. CDR3: CASRTMREGEKLFF. CDR3 sequence (DNA): TGTGCCAGCCGAACAATGAGGGAAGGGGAAAAACTGTTTTTT.

This chain links TRBV7-2 with TRBJ2-2; D perhaps matches TRBD2 (6 bases). The V and J ends lost 1 base and 1 base respectively, with 13 bases between them. This CDR3 contains 17 residues. Germline V gene lookup returns CDR1 SGHTA and CDR2 FQGNSA. CDR3 nucleotide sequence: TGTGCCAGCAGCTTAGGTTGGGCGGGGATGAACACCGGGGAGCTGTTTTTT. This gives the protein CASSLGWAGMNTGELFF.

This clone was recorded a few times. CDR3 in amino acids: CASRVRGSTNEKLFF. CDR3 nucleotide sequence: TGTGCCAGCAGAGTGCGGGGATCAACTAATGAAAAACTGTTTTTT. This sequence joins TRBV7-2 and TRBJ1-4; no firm D call. CDR1 is SGHTA, CDR2 FQGNSA, per germline. This CDR3 has 15 amino acids. V lost 6 bases, J lost 0 bases, and 11 bases lay in between.